This T cell receptor beta chain comes out of a study of T cells in Graves' hyperthyroidism and ophthalmopathy (dated by TCRdb to the late 2010s). Describing the broader study: To identify distinguishing TCR V-J signatures, a discovery cohort of 90 to 100 patients was used, comprising some 43 with Graves' ophthalmopathy and some 60 with stable Graves' hyperthyroidism. Whether ophthalmopathy could be predicted prospectively was tested in an independent validation cohort made up of some 20 hyperthyroidism patients plus 17 patients who later progressed to ophthalmopathy. For training and testing, the approximately 97 patients in the discovery cohort were randomly divided in a 7:3 ratio. Thyroid tissue and blood T-cell repertoires from more than five Graves' hyperthyroidism patients were also compared in the study. Following sampling, methimazole starting at 30 mg daily was given to hyperthyroidism patients, and high-dose intravenous methylprednisolone was given to ophthalmopathy patients. TCR Vbeta CDR3 sequencing of 130 to 150 peripheral blood samples (approximately 44 ophthalmopathy, about 74 hyperthyroidism and 17 progressor patients) is reported in the paper. What the work shows at the level of the full study, not this receptor alone: A model built on a 13 V-J signature distinguished ophthalmopathy from stable hyperthyroidism, reaching around 90% sensitivity and 81% to 83% specificity in cross-validation and 80%/75% in testing. Sample size was not statistically predetermined, and blinding of investigators to group allocation was not performed. Most expanded thyroid clonotypes (frequency above 0.001) were also detected in blood, a finding suggesting that blood repertoires may reflect thyroid immune responses. In validation, the model predicted progression to ophthalmopathy with over 65% sensitivity and around 72% specificity, a median of about six months before onset.

Amplification of TCR beta CDR3 regions was carried out from RNA transcripts. A first-round RT-PCR of the TCR CDR3 used the HTBI primer set with the Qiagen OneStep RT-PCR kit. Libraries were constructed in a second round of multiplex PCR, after which size selection and purification were performed. Libraries were sequenced paired-end with 100 bp reads on an Illumina HiSeq2000. Turning to the authors' computational methods: SOAPnuke was used to process the raw data, throwing out any read that contained adapters or uncalled bases, had a mean Phred below 15, or lacked an exact constant-primer or identifier match. High-quality paired reads were merged with COPE v1.2.5, and unique nucleotide sequences were defined as clonotypes. MiTCR v1.1 was used to align clonotypes to the IMGT TRBV, TRBD and TRBJ reference segments. Only V-J combinations with frequency above 0.0001, covering 99% to 99.2% of repertoires, were analysed. A TCS score was defined as the ratio of F50 (clonal expansion) to E x V (chaos), with BLOSUM62-based TCRdist applied between CDR3 peptides within each V-J. Welch's t-statistics and random forest reduced 514 V-J features to around 14, which were used in a naive Bayes classifier (R e1071). The similarity between thyroid and blood repertoires was quantified using the Morisita-Horn index. TCRdb reanalyzed the raw reads on its own, using fastp at Q25 for trimming and MiXCR for clone calling, and kept in-frame beta chains. Each record represents a unique CDR3 protein, reported with the most common genes and DNA among its rows. The V and J calls, along with clone size, are taken from TCRdb and not from the paper's own processing. This sample has 450,000 to 700,000 distinct CDR3 sequences in its table, and under 60% of those were observed once. Around 19% of the sample comes from the top ten.

V lost 4 bases and J lost 8 bases; the stretch between them is 12 bases long. CDR3 length: 13 amino acids, cysteine to phenylalanine. The CDR3 DNA has 39 bases and is translated from base 1. The germline V gene sets CDR1 to MGHDK and CDR2 to SYGVNS. The study excluded patients with uncontrolled infections, other autoimmune diseases, pregnancy or lactation. Diagnoses were established on the basis of clinical symptoms, serum thyroxine and TRAb, thyroid ultrasound, and orbital computed tomography. Trizol reagent was used to extract total RNA, and RNA quality was then checked on an Agilent 2100 Bioanalyzer. As to this clonotype: Its antigen is unknown. This may be a read error: a much more frequent sequence differs by one nucleotide.

Sequenced sample: peripheral blood or thyroid tissue (not recorded which). This receptor was identified in an adult woman with Graves' disease, either hyperthyroidism or ophthalmopathy (not recorded which). The chain was built from TRBV25-1 and TRBJ2-1, and possibly TRBD1, on 6 matching bases. The bases are TGTGCCAGCAGTGGGACAGTATACGATGAGCAGTTCTTC. It encodes CASSGTVYDEQFF.